This TCR beta chain was retrieved from a study of T cell responses to AZD1222 COVID-19 vaccine. This clone was counted only a few times. Its antigen remains unknown. Study-level results: Without day 14 samples, only post-peak T cell repertoires were studied.

Sequenced by immunoSEQ multiplex PCR; TCRdb stores in-frame clones only, minus some. The sample carries 85,000 to 95,000 clones, around 90% recorded once. Looked up from germline, CDR1 is SGHVS and CDR2 is FNYEAQ. Deletions cut 6 bases from V and 2 bases from J, with 16 bases between. The CDR3 loop spans 15 amino acids. The clonotype comes from an adult in good health. This sequence joins TRBV7-6 and TRBJ1-1; D possibly corresponds to TRBD1 (5 bases). The specimen was peripheral blood, collected on day 0 of AZD1222 vaccination. CDR3 sequence reads: CASRSMRGQNTEAFF. The DNA of the CDR3 is TGTGCCAGCAGGAGCATGCGGGGCCAAAACACTGAAGCTTTCTTT.